This T cell receptor (beta chain) was obtained from a study of CD8+ T cells in alopecia areata. Study summary: Grafts of skin from C3H/HeJ donors aged about 6-12 months with spontaneous alopecia went to female C3H/HeJ mice aged roughly 7-11 weeks.

General study points: Mice showed clearer TCR sharing than patients did, a gap that was possibly HLA-related.

A note on this clone: Its specificity is not known. The genes and germline here are from mouse. The CDR3 end falls 4 residues outside the read, so it is completed with the germline J gene. Different DNA sequences within this sample yield the same CDR3.

Extraction of RNA preceded its reverse transcription into cDNA, which served as the sequencing template. Profiled with immunoSEQ multiplex PCR; TCRdb holds only in-frame clones, not every one. The sample shows more than 250,000 clones, no singletons; the ten largest hold roughly 1.2%. Trimming removed 5 bases from V and 1 base from J, with 10 bases in between. Germline V gene sequence: CDR1 NSHNY, CDR2 SYGAGN. This CDR3 comprises 14 residues. Cell sorting was performed on pooled cutaneous lymph node cells with CD4, CD8alpha, NKG2D, NKG2ACE and other markers. Sequenced material: CD4+ T cells sorted from a lymph node. The sequence came from a C3H/HeJ mouse with alopecia areata. The MHC haplotype of the strain is H2-k. The J gene is TRBJ2-1, the V gene TRBV13-1; D is unresolved. Partial CDR3 DNA: TGTGCCAGCAGGTCAGGAGGGAACTATGCT. Its translation: CASRSGGNYA. In full, the CDR3 is CASRSGGNYAEQFF.